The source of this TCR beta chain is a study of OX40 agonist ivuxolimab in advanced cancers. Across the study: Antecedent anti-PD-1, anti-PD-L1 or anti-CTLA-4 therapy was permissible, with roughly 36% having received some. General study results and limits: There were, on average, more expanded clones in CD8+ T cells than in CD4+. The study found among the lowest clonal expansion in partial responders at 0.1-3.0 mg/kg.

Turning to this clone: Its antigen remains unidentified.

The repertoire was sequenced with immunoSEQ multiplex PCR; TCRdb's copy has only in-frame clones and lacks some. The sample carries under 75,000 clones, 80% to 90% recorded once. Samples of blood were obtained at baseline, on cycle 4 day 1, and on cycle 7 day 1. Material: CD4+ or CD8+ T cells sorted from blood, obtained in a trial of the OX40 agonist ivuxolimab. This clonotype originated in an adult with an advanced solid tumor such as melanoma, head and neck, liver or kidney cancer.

The DNA of the CDR3 is TGTGCCTGGAGTGGGACCCGGCAAGGAGAAAAACTGTTTTTT. Protein product: CAWSGTRQGEKLFF. The chain recombines TRBV30 with TRBJ1-4; unclear D gene. The V end was cut by 1 base, the J end by 8 bases, with 14 bases between. Germline loops: CDR1 GTSNPN, CDR2 SVGIG (reference sequence). CDR3 length: 14 amino acids.